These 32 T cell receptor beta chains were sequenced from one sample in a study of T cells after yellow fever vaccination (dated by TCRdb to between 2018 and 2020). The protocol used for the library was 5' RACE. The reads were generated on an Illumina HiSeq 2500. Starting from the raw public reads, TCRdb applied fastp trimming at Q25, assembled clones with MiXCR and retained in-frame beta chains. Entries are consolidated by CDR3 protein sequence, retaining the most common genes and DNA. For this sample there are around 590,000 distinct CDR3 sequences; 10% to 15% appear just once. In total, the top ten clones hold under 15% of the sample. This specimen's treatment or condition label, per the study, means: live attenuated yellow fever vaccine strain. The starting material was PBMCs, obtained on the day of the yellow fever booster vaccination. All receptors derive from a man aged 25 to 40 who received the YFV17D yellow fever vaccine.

The CDR3 loop reads CASSPRALAGGLSYNEQFF. The DNA of the CDR3 is TGCGCCAGCAGCCCAAGGGCGCTAGCGGGAGGTCTCTCCTACAATGAGCAGTTCTTC. The chain links TRBV4-3 to TRBJ2-1; 11 nucleotides match TRBD2. J gave up 0 bases and V 4 bases, and 11 bases lay outside the gene matches. The CDR3 totals 19 residues. Germline assignment: CDR1 LGHNA and CDR2 YSLEER.

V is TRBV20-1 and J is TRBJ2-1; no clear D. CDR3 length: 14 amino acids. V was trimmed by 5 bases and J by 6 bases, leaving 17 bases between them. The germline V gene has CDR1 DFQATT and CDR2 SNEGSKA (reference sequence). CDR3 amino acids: CSAPLMVGSNEQFF. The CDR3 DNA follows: TGCAGTGCTCCCTTAATGGTCGGGTCCAATGAGCAGTTCTTC.

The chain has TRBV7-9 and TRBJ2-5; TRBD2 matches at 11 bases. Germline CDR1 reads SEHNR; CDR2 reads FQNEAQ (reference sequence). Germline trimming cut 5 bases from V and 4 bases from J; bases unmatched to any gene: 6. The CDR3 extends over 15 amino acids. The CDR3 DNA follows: TGTGCCAGCAGCCGCGTAGCGGGAGGGCCAGAGACCCAGTACTTC. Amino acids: CASSRVAGGPETQYF.

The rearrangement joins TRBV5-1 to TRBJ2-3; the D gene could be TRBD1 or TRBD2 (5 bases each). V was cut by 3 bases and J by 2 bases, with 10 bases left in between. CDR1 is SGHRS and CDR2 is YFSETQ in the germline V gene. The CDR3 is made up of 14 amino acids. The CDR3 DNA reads TGCGCCAGCAGCTCGGCCGGGGCCACAGATACGCAGTATTTT. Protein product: CASSSAGATDTQYF.

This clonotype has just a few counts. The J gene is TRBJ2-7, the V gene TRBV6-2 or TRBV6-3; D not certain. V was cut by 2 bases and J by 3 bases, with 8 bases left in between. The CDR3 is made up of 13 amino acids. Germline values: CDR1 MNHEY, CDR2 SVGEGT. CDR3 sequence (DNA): TGTGCCAGCAGTTACGCAGGATTCTACGAGCAGTACTTC. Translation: CASSYAGFYEQYF.

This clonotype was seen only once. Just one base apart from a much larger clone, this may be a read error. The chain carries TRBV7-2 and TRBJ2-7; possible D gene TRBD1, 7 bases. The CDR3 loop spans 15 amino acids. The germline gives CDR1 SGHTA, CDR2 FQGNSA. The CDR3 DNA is TGTGCCGGCAGCTCCCAGGGGGGCCTCTCCTACGAGCAGTACTTC. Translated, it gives CAGSSQGGLSYEQYF.

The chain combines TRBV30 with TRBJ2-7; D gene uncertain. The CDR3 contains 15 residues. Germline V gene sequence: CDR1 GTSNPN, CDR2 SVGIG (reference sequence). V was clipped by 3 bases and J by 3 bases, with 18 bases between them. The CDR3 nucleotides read TGTGCCTGGAGCCTCGACACCAACCCCTACTACGAGCAGTACTTC. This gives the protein CAWSLDTNPYYEQYF.

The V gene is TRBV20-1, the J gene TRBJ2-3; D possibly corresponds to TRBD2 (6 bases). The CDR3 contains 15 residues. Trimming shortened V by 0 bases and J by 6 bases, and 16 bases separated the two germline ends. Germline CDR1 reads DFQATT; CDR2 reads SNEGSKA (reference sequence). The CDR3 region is CSARDRPGSPDTQYF. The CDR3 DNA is TGCAGTGCTAGAGATCGACCCGGGAGCCCGGATACGCAGTATTTT.

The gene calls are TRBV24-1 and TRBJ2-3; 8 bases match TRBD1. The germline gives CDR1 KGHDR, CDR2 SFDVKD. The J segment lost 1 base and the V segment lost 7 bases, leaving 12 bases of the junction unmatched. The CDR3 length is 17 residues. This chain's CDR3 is CATSGRQGPFGTDTQYF. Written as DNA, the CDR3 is TGTGCCACCAGCGGAAGACAGGGGCCCTTTGGCACAGATACGCAGTATTTT.

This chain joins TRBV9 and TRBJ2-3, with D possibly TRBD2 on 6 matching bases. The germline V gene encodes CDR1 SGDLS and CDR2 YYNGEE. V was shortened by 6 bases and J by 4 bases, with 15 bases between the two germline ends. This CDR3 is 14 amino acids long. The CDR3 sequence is CASTGTLGADTQYF. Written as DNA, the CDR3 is TGTGCCAGCACCGGGACTCTCGGTGCAGATACGCAGTATTTT.

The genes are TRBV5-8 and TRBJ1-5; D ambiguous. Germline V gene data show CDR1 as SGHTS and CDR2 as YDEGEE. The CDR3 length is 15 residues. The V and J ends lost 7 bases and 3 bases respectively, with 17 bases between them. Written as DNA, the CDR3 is TGTGCCAGCGAAGGAGCGCCAGGACTCAATCAGCCCCAGCATTTT. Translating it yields CASEGAPGLNQPQHF.

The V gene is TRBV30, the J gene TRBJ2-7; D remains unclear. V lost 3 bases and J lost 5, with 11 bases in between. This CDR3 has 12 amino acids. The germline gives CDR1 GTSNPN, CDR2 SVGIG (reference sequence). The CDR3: CAWSPILNEQYF. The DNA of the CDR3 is TGTGCCTGGAGCCCGATACTGAACGAGCAGTACTTC.

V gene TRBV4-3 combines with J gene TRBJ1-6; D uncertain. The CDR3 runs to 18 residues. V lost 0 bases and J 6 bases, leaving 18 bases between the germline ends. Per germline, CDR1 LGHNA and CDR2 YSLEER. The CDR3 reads CASSQEGVKDGLNSPLHF. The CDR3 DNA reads TGCGCCAGCAGCCAAGAAGGCGTGAAGGACGGTCTTAATTCACCCCTCCACTTT.

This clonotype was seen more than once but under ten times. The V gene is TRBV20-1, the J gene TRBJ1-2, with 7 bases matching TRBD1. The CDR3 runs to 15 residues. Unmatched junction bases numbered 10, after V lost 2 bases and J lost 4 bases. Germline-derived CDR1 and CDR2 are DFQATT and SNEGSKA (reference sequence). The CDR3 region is CSARSPGGTGYGYTF. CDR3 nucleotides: TGCAGTGCTAGATCCCCAGGGGGAACAGGCTATGGCTACACCTTC.

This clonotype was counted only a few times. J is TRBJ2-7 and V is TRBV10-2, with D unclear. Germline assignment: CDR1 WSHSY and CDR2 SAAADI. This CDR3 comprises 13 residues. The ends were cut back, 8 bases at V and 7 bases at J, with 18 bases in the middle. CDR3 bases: TGCGCCAGCTTTACTGGAAATCTACGAGAGCAGTACTTC. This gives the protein CASFTGNLREQYF.

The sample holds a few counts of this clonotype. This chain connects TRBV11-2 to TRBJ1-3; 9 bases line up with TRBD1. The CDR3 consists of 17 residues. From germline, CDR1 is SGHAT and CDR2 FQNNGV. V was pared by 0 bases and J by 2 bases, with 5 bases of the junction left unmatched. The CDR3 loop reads CASSLEGQGGPGNTIYF. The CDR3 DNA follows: TGTGCCAGCAGCTTAGAGGGACAGGGAGGCCCTGGAAACACCATATATTTT.

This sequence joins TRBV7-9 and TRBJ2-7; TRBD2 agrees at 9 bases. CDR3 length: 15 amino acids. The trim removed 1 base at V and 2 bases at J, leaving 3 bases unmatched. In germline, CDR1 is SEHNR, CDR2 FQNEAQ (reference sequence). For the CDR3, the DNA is TGTGCCAGCAGCTTAGTGGAGCGGGGGGCCTACGAGCAGTACTTC. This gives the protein CASSLVERGAYEQYF.

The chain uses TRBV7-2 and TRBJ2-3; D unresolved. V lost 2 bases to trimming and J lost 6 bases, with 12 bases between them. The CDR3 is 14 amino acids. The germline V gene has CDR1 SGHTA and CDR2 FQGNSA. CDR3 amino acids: CASSLTAARDTQYF. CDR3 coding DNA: TGTGCCAGCAGCTTAACGGCAGCGCGTGATACGCAGTATTTT.

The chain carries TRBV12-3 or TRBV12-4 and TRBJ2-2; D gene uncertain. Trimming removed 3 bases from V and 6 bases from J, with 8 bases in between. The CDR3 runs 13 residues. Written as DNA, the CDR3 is TGTGCCAGCAGTTTGGGGTTCTCCGGGGAGCTGTTTTTT. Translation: CASSLGFSGELFF.

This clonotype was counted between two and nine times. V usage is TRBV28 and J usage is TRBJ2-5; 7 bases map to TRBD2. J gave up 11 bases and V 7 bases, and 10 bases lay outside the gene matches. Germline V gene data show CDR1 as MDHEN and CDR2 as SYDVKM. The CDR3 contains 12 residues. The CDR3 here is CASTRGRGSQYF. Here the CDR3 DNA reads TGTGCCAGCACCCGAGGGCGGGGGTCACAGTACTTC.

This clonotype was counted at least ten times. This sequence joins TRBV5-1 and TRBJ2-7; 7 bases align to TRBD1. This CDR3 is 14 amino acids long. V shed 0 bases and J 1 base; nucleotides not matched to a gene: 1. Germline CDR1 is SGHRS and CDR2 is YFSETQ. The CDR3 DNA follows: TGCGCCAGCAGCTTGGGGGACAGATCCTACGAGCAGTACTTC. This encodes CASSLGDRSYEQYF.

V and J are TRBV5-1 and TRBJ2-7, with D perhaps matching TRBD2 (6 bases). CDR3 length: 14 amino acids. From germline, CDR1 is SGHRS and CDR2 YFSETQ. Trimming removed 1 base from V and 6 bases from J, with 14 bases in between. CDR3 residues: CASSLPSGFPEQYF. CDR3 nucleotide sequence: TGCGCCAGCAGCTTGCCAAGCGGGTTCCCCGAGCAGTACTTC.

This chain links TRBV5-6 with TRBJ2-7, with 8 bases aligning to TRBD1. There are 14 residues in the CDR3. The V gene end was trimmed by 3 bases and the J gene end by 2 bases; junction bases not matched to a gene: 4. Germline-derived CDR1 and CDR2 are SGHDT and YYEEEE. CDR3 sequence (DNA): TGTGCCAGCAGCTACGGACAGGGACCCTACGAGCAGTACTTC. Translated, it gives CASSYGQGPYEQYF.

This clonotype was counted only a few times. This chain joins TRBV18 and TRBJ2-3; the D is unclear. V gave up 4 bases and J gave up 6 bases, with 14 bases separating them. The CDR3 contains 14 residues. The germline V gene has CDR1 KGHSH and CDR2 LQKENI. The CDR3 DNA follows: TGTGCCAGCTCACGGGCCTCTCAAGGTGATACGCAGTATTTT. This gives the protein CASSRASQGDTQYF.

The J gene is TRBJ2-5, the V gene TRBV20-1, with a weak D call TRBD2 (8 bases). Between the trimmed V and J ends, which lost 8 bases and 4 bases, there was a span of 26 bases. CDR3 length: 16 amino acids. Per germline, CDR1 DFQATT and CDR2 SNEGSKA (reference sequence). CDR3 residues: CSPGGSGDWIGETQYF. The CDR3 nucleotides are TGCAGTCCAGGGGGTAGCGGGGACTGGATTGGAGAGACCCAGTACTTC.

CDR3 in DNA: TGTGCCAGCAGGGGACAGAAGGCAGGCGGGGAGCTGTTTTTT. This sequence encodes CASRGQKAGGELFF. V and J are TRBV12-3 or TRBV12-4 and TRBJ2-2, with 7 nucleotides matching TRBD1. The CDR3 contains 14 residues. The V segment lost 6 bases and the J segment 7 bases; nucleotides outside the gene matches: 8.

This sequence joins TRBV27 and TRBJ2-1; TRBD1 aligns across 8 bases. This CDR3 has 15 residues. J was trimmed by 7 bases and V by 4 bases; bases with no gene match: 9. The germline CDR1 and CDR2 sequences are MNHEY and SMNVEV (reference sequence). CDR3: CASSYAGGARNEQFF. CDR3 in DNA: TGTGCCAGCAGTTACGCAGGGGGCGCGCGGAATGAGCAGTTCTTC.

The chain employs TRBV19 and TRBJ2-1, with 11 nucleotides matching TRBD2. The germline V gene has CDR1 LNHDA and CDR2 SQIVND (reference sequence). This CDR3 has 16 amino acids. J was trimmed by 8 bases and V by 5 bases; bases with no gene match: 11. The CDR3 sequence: CASSSSSGRALYEQFF. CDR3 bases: TGTGCCAGTAGTTCCAGTAGCGGGAGGGCCCTGTATGAGCAGTTCTTC.

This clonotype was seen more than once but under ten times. CDR3 bases: TGCGCCAGCAGCTTGGGGCAGGGATGGACTCTGGGGGCCAACGTCCTGACTTTC. This translates into CASSLGQGWTLGANVLTF. The chain has TRBV5-1 and TRBJ2-6; D is possibly TRBD1 or TRBD2 (5 bases each). The ends were cut back, 0 bases at V and 4 bases at J, with 17 bases in the middle. This CDR3 is built from 18 residues. Germline V gives CDR1 SGHRS, CDR2 YFSETQ.

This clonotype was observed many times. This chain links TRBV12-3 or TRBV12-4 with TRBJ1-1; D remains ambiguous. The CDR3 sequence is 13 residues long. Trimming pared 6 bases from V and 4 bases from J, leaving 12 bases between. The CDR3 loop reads CASSSWRGTEAFF. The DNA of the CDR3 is TGTGCCAGCAGCTCCTGGCGCGGCACTGAAGCTTTCTTT.

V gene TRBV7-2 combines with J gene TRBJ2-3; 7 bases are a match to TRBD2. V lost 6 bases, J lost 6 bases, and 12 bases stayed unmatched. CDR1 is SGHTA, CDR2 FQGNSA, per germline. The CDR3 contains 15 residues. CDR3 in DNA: TGTGCCAGCAGATGGGGGGGTGAGGGGCGGGATACGCAGTATTTT. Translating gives CASRWGGEGRDTQYF.

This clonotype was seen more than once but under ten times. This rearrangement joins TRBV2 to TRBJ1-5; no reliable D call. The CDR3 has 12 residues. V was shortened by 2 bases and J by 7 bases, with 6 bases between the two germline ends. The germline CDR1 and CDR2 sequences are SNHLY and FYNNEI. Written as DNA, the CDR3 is TGTGCCAGCAGTGAAATGAGGCAGCCCCAGCATTTT. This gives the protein CASSEMRQPQHF.